This TCR beta chain was sequenced for a study of neoadjuvant anti-PD-1 for oral cavity cancer. The repertoire was sequenced with immunoSEQ multiplex PCR; TCRdb's copy has only in-frame clones and lacks some. Found here are about 61,000 clones, under 85% of them singletons; the top ten hold approximately 2.4%. In its sample, this clone was seen a few times. Trimming removed 8 bases from V and 5 bases from J, with 12 bases in between. The CDR3 has 12 residues. CDR1 is SGHNT, CDR2 YENEEA, per germline. This specimen was PBMCs, taken before nivolumab (anti-PD-1) treatment. This chain links TRBV11-3 with TRBJ1-1; a weak D match, TRBD1 (5 bases). The sequence came from a person aged 35 to 85 with oral cavity squamous cell carcinoma. In DNA, the CDR3 is TGTGCCAGCGAGGGCAGGGAAACTGAAGCTTTCTTT. Encoded protein: CASEGRETEAFF.